This T cell receptor (beta chain) was found in a study of tumor-infiltrating lymphocytes in glioblastoma multiforme. There are 12 residues in the CDR3. The V end was cut by 8 bases, the J end by 7 bases, with 15 bases between. Germline assignment: CDR1 MNHEY and CDR2 SVGEGT. This clonotype was seen a few times. Multiple V-beta primers and a C-beta primer amplified TCRB from RNA. One entry per CDR3 protein results from TCRdb running MiXCR on the multiplex PCR reads. The sample has 15,000 to 25,000 distinct CDR3 sequences, about two thirds seen once. This chain joins TRBV6-2 or TRBV6-3 and TRBJ2-7; possibly TRBD1 for D (6 bases). This receptor was taken from a male donor with glioblastoma. The sample was peripheral blood. CDR3 in amino acids: CASGTRLREQYF. CDR3 nucleotides: TGTGCCAGCGGGACAAGGCTACGAGAGCAGTACTTC.